This TCR beta chain was found in a study of T-cell reconstitution after alpha-beta-depleted transplantation in children. V lost 4 bases to trimming and J lost 6 bases, with 6 bases between them. The CDR3 loop spans 10 amino acids. Germline assignment: CDR1 DFQATT and CDR2 SNEGSKA (reference sequence). Study-wide results and limits: Surviving recipient T cells and intrathymic progenitors accounted for some patients' high TCRbeta diversity at day 60.

Unique molecular identifiers were incorporated when the TCRbeta library was constructed. TCRdb called the PCR reads again in MiXCR, with one record for every CDR3 protein. This sample has over 400,000 distinct CDR3 sequences, with around 46% found just once. Points on this clonotype: The antigen is not known.

The specimen was PBMCs, collected before TCRalphabeta/CD19-depleted stem cell transplant. The chain employs TRBV20-1 and TRBJ2-5; D ambiguous. This clonotype was obtained from a girl aged 2 to 10 with aplastic anemia, due to receive a stem cell transplant. The chain's CDR3 is CSANRKTQYF. The CDR3 nucleotides read TGCAGTGCTAACCGGAAGACCCAGTACTTC.